The entry that follows covers one TCR beta chain sequence. This sample was included in a study of blood T cell repertoires in COVID-19. As handled by the study authors: From reference gene primer amplification, estimates of nucleated cell counts were derived. Using immunoSEQ multiplex PCR, the repertoire was profiled, and TCRdb retains in-frame clones only, with some absent. From that table come the V and J calls and clone size; the DNA was used to work out D and trimming. The data show about 270,000 clones, approximately 89% seen once. Germline CDR1 LGHDT, CDR2 YNNKEL (reference sequence). The CDR3 runs to 14 residues. V lost 3 bases, J lost 4 bases, and 12 bases lay in between.

J is TRBJ1-1 and V is TRBV3-1 (or the pseudogene TRBV3-2); the D gene is possibly TRBD1 (6 bases). The material sequenced was peripheral blood. The sequence came from a woman aged 45-59 years with acute or convalescent COVID-19. Here the CDR3 DNA reads TGTGCCAGCAGCCAGGGGGTACAGGGCACTGAAGCTTTCTTT. This encodes CASSQGVQGTEAFF.